This T cell receptor beta chain was found in a study of post-analysis software for immune sequencing data. TCR beta cDNA libraries included unique molecular identifiers. TCRdb itself ran the PCR reads through MiXCR, one entry per CDR3 protein. Here the sample spans approximately 660,000 distinct CDR3 sequences, around 60% being singletons. Details on this clonotype: The antigen is not known.

Study-wide results and limits: About 5 TRBV segments appeared more often in patients than in controls, and TRBV5-6, TRBV5-1 and TRBV20-1 were among these.

The CDR3 consists of 12 residues. Germline lookup yields CDR1 LGHDT and CDR2 YNNKEL (reference sequence). V was trimmed by 4 bases and J by 11 bases, leaving 12 bases between them. The chain links TRBV3-1 to TRBJ2-4; D is unresolved. The receptor's source is a girl between 2 and 10 years old with multiple sclerosis. Material for sequencing was blood. The CDR3 is CASSPTGGLQYF. CDR3 nucleotides: TGTGCCAGCAGCCCGACCGGTGGGCTTCAGTACTTC.